A selection of T cell receptor beta chains follows, all from one sample in a study of T-cell reconstitution after alpha-beta-depleted transplantation in children. One entry per CDR3 protein, called by TCRdb with MiXCR from the PCR reads. The table has roughly 200,000 distinct CDR3 sequences, roughly 7.5% seen once; the top ten hold roughly 3%. The sequenced sample was PBMCs from the stem cell graft donor, obtained from the stem cell graft. The receptors derive from a human donor who donated a stem cell graft to a child with Wiskott-Aldrich syndrome. The conserved cysteine and the conserved F or W are not part of the CDR3 here.

V	J	CDR3
TRBV20-1	TRBJ2-1	SAGTDFRSYNEQF
TRBV18	TRBJ1-5	ASSPREAPGNQPQH
TRBV6-5	TRBJ2-7	ASSYSSGTGEYEQY
TRBV3-1	TRBJ2-1	ASSRSGGGYNEQF
TRBV7-9	TRBJ2-1	ASRSTLAGFNEQF
TRBV15	TRBJ1-2	ATSRDPRGVNYGYT
TRBV7-2	TRBJ2-1	ASSLRSEQF
TRBV3-1	TRBJ2-2	AFSPRGGREIRDTGELF
TRBV12-3/TRBV12-4	TRBJ2-7	ASSFGTSGSSEQY
TRBV5-1	TRBJ1-5	ASSLGVGVNQPQH
TRBV27	TRBJ2-1	ASRLGGPNNEQF
TRBV10-3	TRBJ2-7	AISETSDSYEQY
TRBV10-3	TRBJ1-1	AISDAAGADTEAF
TRBV29-1	TRBJ2-7	SALSGQLAYEQY
TRBV12-3/TRBV12-4	TRBJ1-6	ASSPSRGGRTPLH
TRBV4-3	TRBJ2-2	ASSQDGREATTGELF
TRBV9	TRBJ1-3	ASSALGGPSGNTIY
TRBV1	TRBJ2-7	TSSQDSLLSGEQY
TRBV7-2	TRBJ2-3	ASSLGISRDTQY
TRBV7-9	TRBJ1-4	ASSFFGTGIEKLF
TRBV6-2/TRBV6-3	TRBJ2-2	ASSSWEWYTGELF
TRBV5-1	TRBJ2-2	ASSRSGAEVAGELF
TRBV5-1	TRBJ1-3	ASSLEGRGNTIY
TRBV5-5	TRBJ1-3	ASSSTGVSGNTIY
TRBV9	TRBJ2-7	ASSVEGSGSYEQY
TRBV5-1	TRBJ2-3	ASSVASTNSGPRY